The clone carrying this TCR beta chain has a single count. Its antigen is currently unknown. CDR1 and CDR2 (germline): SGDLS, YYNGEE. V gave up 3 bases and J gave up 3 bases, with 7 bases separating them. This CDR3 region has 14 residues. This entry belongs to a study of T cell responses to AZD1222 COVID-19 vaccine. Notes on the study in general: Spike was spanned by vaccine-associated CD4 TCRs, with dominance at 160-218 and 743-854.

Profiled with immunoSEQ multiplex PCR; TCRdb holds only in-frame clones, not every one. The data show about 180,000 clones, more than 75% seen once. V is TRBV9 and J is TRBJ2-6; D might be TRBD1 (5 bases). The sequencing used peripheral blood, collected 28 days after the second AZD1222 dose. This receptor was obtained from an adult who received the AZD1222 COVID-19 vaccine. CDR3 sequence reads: CASSAQGGANVLTF. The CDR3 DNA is TGTGCCAGCAGCGCTCAGGGTGGGGCCAACGTCCTGACTTTC.